This is a list of T cell receptor beta chains from one sample in a study of T cells expressing NK-cell markers. TCRdb re-analyzed the 5' RACE reads; it lists each CDR3 protein once, without DNA. Its clone listing holds approximately 460,000 distinct CDR3 sequences. Specimen: blood T cells: a sorted CD56 or NKG2C T cell subset, CD4+ or CD8+ T cells, or bulk PBMC T cells (not recorded which). The receptors originated from a woman aged 18 to 75 in good health. Each CDR3 is given with its conserved first and last residue. The order of the fields is V gene, J gene, CDR3 protein.

>TRBV28|TRBJ2-7
CASSLGRETYEQYF
>TRBV10-3|TRBJ2-7
CAISESQALRPYEQYF
>TRBV29-1|TRBJ2-1
CSARGQAPSNEQFF
>TRBV28|TRBJ2-7
CASSFHRSYEQYF
>TRBV6-6|TRBJ1-1
CASSEQWNDQAFF
>TRBV6-1|TRBJ1-2
CASLAPHNYGYTF
>TRBV19|TRBJ1-5
CASTGDGQPQHF
>TRBV4-3|TRBJ2-2
CASSQQEYTGELFF
>TRBV27|TRBJ2-1
CASIDGRALNEQFF
>TRBV25-1|TRBJ2-2
CASSDRDVGTGELFF
>TRBV12-3/TRBV12-4|TRBJ2-7
CASSLLGTSDRLYF
>TRBV14|TRBJ2-1
CASSTRTGGSYNEQFF
>TRBV20-1|TRBJ2-7
CSAKGHPYEQYF
>TRBV6-5|TRBJ2-1
CASSYSAGTGGDEQFF
>TRBV28|TRBJ2-7
CASSLQYEQYF
>TRBV18|TRBJ1-1
CASSPFGQSEAFF
>TRBV27|TRBJ2-2
CASSSGLTNTGELFF
>TRBV24-1|TRBJ2-1
CATSDSRLSPPDNEQFF
>TRBV19|TRBJ2-3
CASSLGLAGDSTDTQYF
>TRBV20-1|TRBJ1-5
CSASPPTGNQPQHF
>TRBV20-1|TRBJ2-7
CSARSLAGGPSYEQYF
>TRBV5-1|TRBJ2-1
CASSLEGSGSSYNEQFF
>TRBV4-3|TRBJ2-2
CASSQEVGTPNTGELFF
>TRBV5-1|TRBJ2-2
CASSPNRPNTGELFF
>TRBV9|TRBJ1-4
CASSLRDRNEKLFF
>TRBV4-3|TRBJ1-6
CASSQESGGTNSPLHF
>TRBV7-2|TRBJ2-1
CASSLGGAGYRNNEQFF
>TRBV4-3|TRBJ2-5
CASSQLRGTEETQYF
>TRBV15|TRBJ2-7
CATSREGDESYEQFF
>TRBV6-5|TRBJ1-2
CASSYSMGRYGYTF
>TRBV7-2|TRBJ2-3
CASSTGRGGRDTQYF
>TRBV5-4|TRBJ2-5
CASSTGLAVEKTQYF
>TRBV4-3|TRBJ1-2
CASSQVGQVVRGYTF
>TRBV3-1|TRBJ2-3
CASSPRDKGTDTQYF
>TRBV20-1|TRBJ2-3
CSARQDPTTQYF
>TRBV5-1|TRBJ2-4
CASSLKQGRAKNIQYF
>TRBV28|TRBJ2-5
CASTLRETQYF
>TRBV4-3|TRBJ2-5
CASSQDLDLQETQYF
>TRBV3-1|TRBJ2-2
CATVGAGAGELFF
>TRBV20-1|TRBJ2-6
CSAGSGANVLTF
>TRBV5-4|TRBJ2-7
CASSQASGPAYEQYF
>TRBV5-5|TRBJ2-1
CASSLNRAVDCQFF
>TRBV7-2|TRBJ2-2
CASSLTPRRFTGELFF
>TRBV18|TRBJ2-1
CASSPKDPWVHEQFF